The rows below give T cell receptor beta chains drawn from one sample of a study of shared clonotypes between healthy human individuals. Assay used: immunoSEQ multiplex PCR; TCRdb lists only in-frame clones, some missing. Among some 1.4 million clones listed, roughly 96% were seen once. The sequenced material came from naive CD4+ T cells sorted from blood. These receptors all stem from a man between 25 and 39 years old in good health. The CDR3 runs from the conserved cysteine through the conserved F or W. D genes are given only for firm matches. Expanded clones are given a class, and other clones once, few, many or no size at all.

TRBV5-4	.	TRBJ2-5	TRBD2	CASSLDLRGGQETQYF	TGTGCCAGCAGCTTGGATTTGCGGGGAGGGCAAGAGACCCAGTACTTC
TRBV18	.	TRBJ1-3	.	CASSPGSSGNTIYF	TGTGCCAGCTCACCGGGAAGCTCTGGAAACACCATATATTTT
TRBV19	.	TRBJ2-1	.	CASSISLDNEQFF	TGTGCCAGTAGTATATCCCTGGACAATGAGCAGTTCTTC
TRBV30	.	TRBJ2-3	TRBD1	CAWNRDRGLADTQYF	TGTGCCTGGAACCGGGACAGGGGGTTAGCAGATACGCAGTATTTT
TRBV5-1	.	TRBJ1-2	TRBD1	CASSLGDRGSYGYTF	TGCGCCAGCAGCTTGGGGGACAGGGGAAGCTATGGCTACACCTTC
TRBV7-8	.	TRBJ1-1	.	CASSLVVGVTEAFF	TGTGCCAGCAGCTTGGTGGTCGGGGTCACTGAAGCTTTCTTT
TRBV18	once	TRBJ2-7	.	CASSPKLATGNEQYF	TGTGCCAGCTCACCGAAACTCGCTACCGGAAACGAGCAGTACTTC
TRBV27	once	TRBJ2-3	TRBD2	CASTQLNGTRRDTQYF	TGTGCCAGCACCCAACTAAACGGGACTAGGAGAGATACGCAGTATTTT
TRBV7-9	.	TRBJ2-7	TRBD2	CASSSGLAGTYEQYF	TGTGCCAGCAGCTCGGGACTAGCTGGGACCTACGAGCAGTACTTC
TRBV30	.	TRBJ1-1	TRBD1	CAWSRDRGNFGNTEAFF	TGTGCCTGGAGCCGAGACAGGGGAAATTTTGGTAACACTGAAGCTTTCTTT
TRBV7-9	few	TRBJ2-7	.	CASRGSRDYEQYF	TGTGCCAGCCGAGGGTCCCGGGATTACGAGCAGTACTTC
TRBV6-6	.	TRBJ2-7	.	CASRDAPGSYEQYF	TGTGCCAGCCGCGATGCCCCAGGAAGCTACGAGCAGTACTTC
TRBV2	once	TRBJ2-6	.	CASSEVNPGANVLTF	TGTGCCAGCAGTGAAGTAAACCCTGGGGCCAACGTCCTGACTTTC
TRBV13	.	TRBJ2-6	.	CASSLRKSSGANVLTF	TGTGCCAGCAGCTTACGGAAAAGCTCTGGGGCCAACGTCCTGACTTTC
TRBV5-4	.	TRBJ1-4	.	CASSLWGNEKLFF	TGTGCCAGCAGCTTATGGGGGAATGAAAAACTGTTTTTT
TRBV29-1	.	TRBJ2-1	.	CSVTGSAYNEQFF	TGCAGCGTTACTGGGAGCGCCTACAATGAGCAGTTCTTC
TRBV25-1	.	TRBJ1-4	TRBD1	CASSEYRGTGGGEKLFF	TGTGCCAGCAGTGAATATCGGGGGACAGGGGGAGGTGAAAAACTGTTTTTT
TRBV4-3	once	TRBJ2-7	.	CASSQDHHTLYEQYF	TGCGCCAGCAGCCAAGACCACCACACCCTCTACGAGCAGTACTTC
TRBV6-1	once	TRBJ1-2	.	CASSEGVANPNYGYTF	TGTGCCAGCAGTGAAGGAGTGGCCAACCCTAACTATGGCTACACCTTC
TRBV28	.	TRBJ2-7	TRBD1	CASSLWGPGQGIYEQYF	TGTGCCAGCAGTTTATGGGGGCCGGGACAGGGGATCTACGAGCAGTACTTC
TRBV29-1	.	TRBJ1-1	.	CSVDGAGLNTEAFF	TGCAGCGTTGATGGTGCAGGGTTGAACACTGAAGCTTTCTTT
TRBV11-1	.	TRBJ2-6	TRBD1	CASSLLTGGSGANVLTF	TGTGCCAGCAGCTTACTGACAGGGGGATCTGGGGCCAACGTCCTGACTTTC
TRBV9	.	TRBJ2-2	.	CASSVDSGWGRDAGELFF	TGTGCCAGCAGCGTAGATTCAGGGTGGGGCAGGGACGCCGGGGAGCTGTTTTTT
TRBV28	.	TRBJ2-7	TRBD2	CASNRAAGGYEQYF	TGTGCCAGCAACAGGGCAGCGGGAGGCTACGAGCAGTACTTC
TRBV6-1	once	TRBJ2-7	.	CASRKLAGGGQYF	TGTGCCAGCAGAAAGCTAGCAGGAGGAGGGCAGTACTTC
TRBV27	few	TRBJ1-2	.	CASSHRGLGYTF	TGTGCCAGCAGTCACCGGGGTCTTGGCTACACCTTC
TRBV7-9	once	TRBJ2-7	TRBD1	CASSLWIGTGGYEQYF	TGTGCCAGCAGCTTATGGATAGGGACAGGGGGCTACGAGCAGTACTTC
TRBV19	.	TRBJ1-1	.	CASSNLGTSTEAFF	TGTGCCAGTAGCAACCTCGGGACAAGTACTGAAGCTTTCTTT
TRBV7-3	once	TRBJ2-7	.	CASRHPGWLIIGNEQYF	TGTGCCAGCAGACATCCCGGGTGGCTAATTATTGGGAACGAGCAGTACTTC
TRBV28	.	TRBJ1-5	.	CASSVAGVPQHF	TGTGCCAGCAGCGTAGCAGGGGTGCCCCAGCATTTT
TRBV5-1	.	TRBJ2-2	.	CASSYYTGELFF	TGCGCCAGCAGCTATTACACCGGGGAGCTGTTTTTT
TRBV6-5	once	TRBJ1-1	TRBD1	CASSYTRTGNTEAFF	TGTGCCAGCAGCTACACCCGGACAGGGAACACTGAAGCTTTCTTT
TRBV9	.	TRBJ2-5	.	CASSRAYQETQYF	TGTGCCAGCAGCCGGGCGTACCAAGAGACCCAGTACTTC
TRBV6-5	.	TRBJ1-2	.	CASSYSGGLANYGYTF	TGTGCCAGCAGTTACTCCGGGGGGCTGGCTAACTATGGCTACACCTTC
TRBV19	.	TRBJ1-4	TRBD1	CASSIFPQGAAANEKLFF	TGTGCCAGTAGTATATTTCCGCAGGGGGCAGCCGCTAATGAAAAACTGTTTTTT
TRBV14	once	TRBJ2-7	.	CASSQGQPYYEQYF	TGTGCCAGCAGCCAAGGGCAGCCCTACTACGAGCAGTACTTC
TRBV28	.	TRBJ2-7	.	CASSLLPPSNEQYF	TGTGCCAGCAGTTTATTACCCCCTAGTAACGAGCAGTACTTC
TRBV28	.	TRBJ1-1	TRBD1	CASSFGQGRGNTEAFF	TGTGCCAGCAGCTTCGGACAGGGGAGGGGGAACACTGAAGCTTTCTTT
TRBV5-6	once	TRBJ1-1	.	CASSHLRPEPMNTEAFF	TGTGCCAGCAGCCACTTGAGGCCTGAACCCATGAACACTGAAGCTTTCTTT
TRBV28	.	TRBJ2-7	.	CASIGGTYEQYF	TGTGCCAGCATCGGTGGAACCTACGAGCAGTACTTC
TRBV15	once	TRBJ2-1	.	CATSRDWSYNEQFF	TGTGCCACCAGCAGAGACTGGTCCTACAATGAGCAGTTCTTC
TRBV9	.	TRBJ1-4	TRBD1	CASSVAVVAGQYNEKLFF	TGTGCCAGCAGCGTAGCCGTAGTGGCGGGACAGTACAATGAAAAACTGTTTTTT
TRBV6-5	.	TRBJ1-2	.	CASSYVAGVGYTF	TGTGCCAGCAGTTACGTCGCAGGGGTCGGCTACACCTTC
TRBV6-5	.	TRBJ1-1	.	CASSYSERNTEAFF	TGTGCCAGCAGTTACTCAGAACGGAACACTGAAGCTTTCTTT
TRBV29-1	.	TRBJ1-3	TRBD1	CSVEKRQGDRNTIYF	TGCAGCGTTGAAAAACGACAGGGGGATAGAAACACCATATATTTT
TRBV18	.	TRBJ1-1	TRBD1	CASSPDREVTEAFF	TGTGCCAGCTCACCGGACAGGGAGGTGACTGAAGCTTTCTTT
TRBV11-2	.	TRBJ2-2	TRBD1	CASSLEQGAFPVGNTGELFF	TGTGCCAGCAGCTTAGAACAGGGGGCTTTTCCCGTCGGAAACACCGGGGAGCTGTTTTTT
TRBV10-2	.	TRBJ2-3	TRBD1	CASIRPGQGADTQYF	TGCGCCAGCATTCGCCCGGGACAGGGGGCAGATACGCAGTATTTT
TRBV2	.	TRBJ2-2	.	CASSILGVTGELFF	TGTGCCAGCAGTATACTCGGGGTTACCGGGGAGCTGTTTTTT
TRBV19	.	TRBJ1-5	.	CASTRTGGGNQPQHF	TGTGCCAGTACCCGAACGGGGGGCGGCAATCAGCCCCAGCATTTT
TRBV5-8	.	TRBJ2-2	.	CASRSSVGPNTGELFF	TGTGCCAGCAGATCAAGCGTGGGACCGAACACCGGGGAGCTGTTTTTT
TRBV7-2	.	TRBJ2-7	TRBD2	CASSPAGYEQYF	TGTGCCAGCAGCCCAGCGGGGTACGAGCAGTACTTC
TRBV19	.	TRBJ1-2	.	CASSILKAGHGYTF	TGTGCCAGTAGTATCCTTAAGGCTGGCCATGGCTACACCTTC